The clone carrying this TCR beta chain occurred once. The antigen is not known. Sequenced by immunoSEQ multiplex PCR; TCRdb stores in-frame clones only, minus some. This sample has about 14,000 clones; around four fifths occur once, and the top ten carry roughly 21%. This entry belongs to a study of tumor-infiltrating lymphocytes in localized non-small cell lung cancer. Overall study context: Several tumor histologies, both smoking statuses, and some post-neoadjuvant chemotherapy samples were included.

Findings and caveats of the study: TCR sequencing covered a subset of patients with enough tissue. Tumor T-cell fraction from TCR sequencing was not associated with recurrence-free survival (p = 0.61).

The sequence was obtained from a human donor with non-small cell lung cancer. Sequencing used lung tumor tissue.

CDR3 nucleotides: TGTGCCAGCAGCTTAACCGGGCTTAGGGACAATGAGCAGTTCTTC. Translation gives CASSLTGLRDNEQFF. The rearrangement joins TRBV7-3 to TRBJ2-1; D not resolved. V lost 0 bases to trimming and J lost 5 bases, with 11 bases between them. From germline, CDR1 is SGHTA and CDR2 FQGTGA. The CDR3 has 15 amino acids.